Listed here are 31 T cell receptor beta chains from one sample, sequenced in a study of cytomegalovirus exposure and HLA in healthy donors. Only in-frame clones appear in the TCRdb table, and some are missing; sequencing was by immunoSEQ multiplex PCR. Here the sample spans about 400,000 clones, 75% to 90% being singletons. Sequenced sample: PBMCs. The receptors were gathered from a woman aged 18-35 years in good health and CMV-seronegative.

The chain combines TRBV5-8 with TRBJ2-1; 11 bases line up with TRBD2. Germline V gene data show CDR1 as SGHTS and CDR2 as YDEGEE. The CDR3 runs 16 residues. After removal of 4 bases from V and 3 bases from J, the junction contained 6 bases not matched to a gene. CDR3 sequence reads: CASSVLAGVFYNEQFF. Here the CDR3 DNA reads TGTGCCAGCAGCGTACTAGCGGGGGTCTTCTACAATGAGCAGTTCTTC.

The chain recombines TRBV4-2 with TRBJ2-3, with 11 bases fitting TRBD2. The CDR3 contains 18 residues. Germline CDR1 and CDR2: LGHNA and YNFKEQ. Trimming cost V 3 bases and J 5 bases; bases outside gene matches: 13. CDR3 nucleotides: TGTGCCAGCAGCCAGCTGGCTGTGGTAGCGGGAGGGTTAGATACGCAGTATTTT. It is translated as CASSQLAVVAGGLDTQYF.

V and J are TRBV27 and TRBJ1-6, with 11 bases lining up with TRBD1. Losses at the gene ends were 5 bases for V and 9 bases for J; bases not matched to a gene: 6. CDR3 length: 15 amino acids. Germline-derived CDR1 and CDR2 are MNHEY and SMNVEV (reference sequence). The chain's CDR3 is CASSRDRGIGSPLHF. CDR3 nucleotide sequence: TGTGCCAGCAGTCGGGACAGGGGGATTGGTTCACCCCTCCACTTT.

The chain combines TRBV30 with TRBJ1-1; 9 nucleotides match TRBD1. Trimming cost V 3 bases and J 6 bases; bases outside gene matches: 8. The germline gives CDR1 GTSNPN, CDR2 SVGIG (reference sequence). The CDR3 extends over 14 amino acids. CDR3 sequence: CAWSGDRVVSEAFF. In nucleotides, the CDR3 is TGTGCCTGGAGCGGGGACAGGGTAGTTTCTGAAGCTTTCTTT. Drawing the rest from reference TRBV30 and TRBJ1-1, the complete variable domain is SQTIHQWPATLVQPVGSPLSLECTVEGTSNPNLYWYRQAAGRGLQLLFYSVGIGQISSEVPQNLSASRPQDRQFILSSKKLLLSDSGFYLCAWSGDRVVSEAFFGQGTRLTVV.

CDR3 nucleotide sequence: TGTGCCAGCAGCAACGGACAGCACAATGAGCAGTTCTTC. It codes for CASSNGQHNEQFF. This chain uses TRBV11-3 with TRBJ2-1, with D possibly TRBD1 on 6 matching bases. The CDR3 consists of 13 residues. CDR1 SGHNT and CDR2 YENEEA come from the germline V gene. The ends were cut back, 5 bases at V and 5 bases at J, with 10 bases in the middle.

The chain links TRBV7-8 to TRBJ2-7; 12 bases agree with TRBD2. This CDR3 has 15 residues. Germline trimming cut 6 bases from V and 1 base from J; bases unmatched to any gene: 4. The V gene's germline CDR1 is SGHVS and CDR2 FQNEAQ. In nucleotides, the CDR3 is TGTGCCAGCAGACCGACTAGCGGGAGATCCTACGAGCAGTACTTC. Translated, it gives CASRPTSGRSYEQYF.

The chain employs TRBV9 and TRBJ2-5; 10 positions match TRBD2. This CDR3 is built from 16 residues. Germline V gene sequence: CDR1 SGDLS, CDR2 YYNGEE. The ends lost 4 bases at V and 6 bases at J; junction bases unmatched: 12. The CDR3 coding sequence is TGTGCCAGCAGCCCTAGCGGGGGCTACCCTGGGCAGACCCAGTACTTC. Translated, it gives CASSPSGGYPGQTQYF.

This rearrangement joins TRBV9 to TRBJ1-1; unclear D gene. V dropped 4 bases and J dropped 1 base, with 11 bases sitting between them. Germline V gives CDR1 SGDLS, CDR2 YYNGEE. This CDR3 comprises 14 residues. The CDR3 DNA reads as TGTGCCAGCAGCCCCGGGAACAGGAACACTGAAGCTTTCTTT. This gives the protein CASSPGNRNTEAFF.

Here the CDR3 reads CASSPPNHRGSYEQYF. The CDR3 DNA is TGTGCCAGCTCACCACCCAACCACAGGGGGTCCTACGAGCAGTACTTC. The chain has TRBV18 and TRBJ2-7, with 8 bases that match TRBD1. This CDR3 region has 16 residues. CDR1 is KGHSH, CDR2 LQKENI, per germline. With V trimmed by 0 bases and J by 1 base, 5 bases remained unmatched.

V and J are TRBV29-1 and TRBJ2-3; D ambiguous. V lost 6 bases to trimming and J lost 0 bases, with 19 bases between them. Germline assignment: CDR1 SQVTM and CDR2 ANQGSEA. The CDR3 runs 16 residues. The CDR3 region has the DNA TGCAGCGTCCTAAGCATTCAGCGCACTAGCACAGATACGCAGTATTTT. Translation gives CSVLSIQRTSTDTQYF.

Concerning this clone: One end of the junction does not line up with germline, which may come from a read error. The chain links TRBV19 to TRBJ2-1, with TRBD2 matching 11 bases. The germline V gene has CDR1 LNHDA and CDR2 SQIVND (reference sequence). CDR3 length: 15 residues. Written as DNA, the CDR3 is TGTGCCAGCCTCAGACTAGCGGGATCCTTCAATGAGCAGTTCTTC. It codes for CASLRLAGSFNEQFF.

The chain uses TRBV5-4 and TRBJ1-2; 8 positions agree with TRBD1. Germline values: CDR1 SGHNT, CDR2 YYREEE (reference sequence). V lost 5 bases and J lost 6; bases outside the gene matches: 12. CDR3 size: 15 residues. The CDR3 protein is CASSRGGRGLDGYTF. The CDR3 DNA is TGTGCCAGCAGTCGCGGCGGCAGGGGGCTGGATGGCTACACCTTC.

The table lists this clone with a few counts. The V call is TRBV18, the J call TRBJ1-2; D is unresolved. Germline V gene lookup returns CDR1 KGHSH and CDR2 LQKENI. CDR3 size: 13 residues. Trimming cost V 4 bases and J 2 bases, with 8 bases left between them. CDR3 DNA: TGTGCCAGCTCACGGGCAAGCAACTATGGCTACACCTTC. Translated, it gives CASSRASNYGYTF.

The chain is built from TRBV18 and TRBJ2-1, with 8 bases fitting TRBD2. Trimming at V came to 3 bases and at J to 1 base, leaving 5 bases not matched to a gene. This CDR3 region has 16 residues. Germline CDR1 KGHSH, CDR2 LQKENI. The CDR3 here is CASSPEAGGSYNEQFF. CDR3 DNA: TGTGCCAGCTCACCCGAGGCGGGAGGTTCCTACAATGAGCAGTTCTTC.

The chain uses TRBV27 and TRBJ2-1; D not certain. Germline V gene lookup returns CDR1 MNHEY and CDR2 SMNVEV (reference sequence). This CDR3 has 15 amino acids. V lost 4 bases, J lost 0 bases, and 10 bases lay in between. The CDR3 protein is CASSSILNSYNEQFF. DNA of the CDR3: TGTGCCAGCAGTTCTATCCTTAACTCCTACAATGAGCAGTTCTTC.

The V call is TRBV28, the J call TRBJ2-5; tentative D call: TRBD1 (5 bases). The CDR3 sequence is 16 residues long. The germline V gene has CDR1 MDHEN and CDR2 SYDVKM. The V gene lost 7 bases and the J gene lost 4 bases, with 22 bases spanning the gap. As DNA, the CDR3 is TGTGCCAGCACCTTTAGGGGAAGATGGAAAGGAGAGACCCAGTACTTC. Residues: CASTFRGRWKGETQYF.

Comment on this clone: Other DNA sequences in this specimen translate into the identical CDR3. The V call is TRBV28, the J call TRBJ1-5; D is uncertain. V was cut by 2 bases and J by 0 bases, with 8 bases left in between. This CDR3 region has 15 residues. From germline, CDR1 is MDHEN and CDR2 SYDVKM. The CDR3 DNA follows: TGTGCCAGCAGTTTACGCGGCTATAGCAATCAGCCCCAGCATTTT. Its protein is CASSLRGYSNQPQHF.

The CDR3 spells CASSQVSGGQETQYF. The CDR3 DNA is TGCGCCAGCAGCCAAGTGTCAGGGGGTCAAGAGACCCAGTACTTC. The chain links TRBV4-1 to TRBJ2-5; 7 bases map to TRBD1. This CDR3 is 15 amino acids long. From germline, CDR1 is MGHRA and CDR2 YSYEKL. V trimming: 1 base; J trimming: 2 bases; junction bases outside the gene matches: 4.

The chain employs TRBV7-9 and TRBJ2-7; 10 bases agree with TRBD2. The germline CDR1 and CDR2 sequences are SEHNR and FQNEAQ (reference sequence). The CDR3 covers 16 residues. The V and J ends lost 3 bases and 5 bases, in that order; junction bases with no gene match: 10. DNA for the CDR3: TGTGCCAGCAGCTTGTCAAGCGGGAGGGCTTCCCACGAGCAGTACTTC. Protein: CASSLSSGRASHEQYF.

The genes are TRBV7-3 and TRBJ2-1, with TRBD2 matching 9 bases. The junction had 8 bases not matched to a gene; V was cut back by 1 base and J by 10 bases. Per germline, CDR1 SGHTA and CDR2 FQGTGA. This CDR3 has 15 amino acids. CDR3 protein: CASSLIAGGPGEQFF. The CDR3 DNA reads as TGTGCCAGCAGCTTAATTGCGGGAGGGCCGGGAGAGCAGTTCTTC.

This chain connects TRBV9 to TRBJ1-1, with unresolved D. CDR3 length equals 15 residues. The germline V gene has CDR1 SGDLS and CDR2 YYNGEE. V lost 0 bases, J lost 0 bases, and 9 bases lay in between. The CDR3 spells CASSVVGSMNTEAFF. CDR3 in DNA: TGTGCCAGCAGCGTAGTCGGGAGCATGAACACTGAAGCTTTCTTT. The complete variable domain, with remaining parts taken from reference TRBV9 and TRBJ1-1, reads DSGVTQTPKHLITATGQRVTLRCSPRSGDLSVYWYQQSLDQGLQFLIQYYNGEERAKGNILERFSAQQFPDLHSELNLSSLELGDSALYFCASSVVGSMNTEAFFGQGTRLTVV.

This sequence joins TRBV20-1 and TRBJ2-7; D is uncertain. The ends were cut back, 6 bases at V and 9 bases at J, with 15 bases in the middle. CDR1 DFQATT and CDR2 SNEGSKA come from the germline V gene (reference sequence). The CDR3 has 11 amino acids. The CDR3, as DNA: TGCAGTGCGGAGACCGGGTTGGGGCAGTACTTC. Its translation: CSAETGLGQYF.

This chain uses TRBV19 with TRBJ2-3; D is possibly TRBD2 (5 bases). CDR1 is LNHDA, CDR2 SQIVND, per germline (reference sequence). Trimming took 8 bases from V and 5 from J, leaving 17 bases between them. The CDR3 consists of 14 residues. The CDR3 sequence: CASRYELEGDTQYF. The CDR3 DNA sequence: TGTGCCAGTCGGTACGAATTAGAGGGAGATACGCAGTATTTT.

The CDR3 nucleotides read TGTGCCAGCAACTCGAGGGCAGATACGCAGTATTTT. It translates to CASNSRADTQYF. This chain connects TRBV6-1 to TRBJ2-3, with a possible D match to TRBD2 (5 bases). The CDR3 sequence is 12 residues long. Germline loops: CDR1 MNHNS, CDR2 SASEGT. Trimming took 7 bases from V and 4 from J, leaving 9 bases between them.

The chain is built from TRBV7-8 and TRBJ1-2; D is uncertain. In germline, CDR1 is SGHVS, CDR2 FQNEAQ. This CDR3 is 13 amino acids long. The V end was cut by 4 bases, the J end by 8 bases, with 14 bases between. In DNA, the CDR3 is TGTGCCAGCAGCTCAGCTGGCAAGATGGGCTACACCTTC. It codes for CASSSAGKMGYTF.

This chain connects TRBV28 to TRBJ1-3; 9 nucleotides agree with TRBD1. Trimming removed 4 bases from V and 4 bases from J; junction bases left unmatched: 5. Germline values: CDR1 MDHEN, CDR2 SYDVKM. The CDR3 is 15 amino acids. The CDR3 DNA reads as TGTGCCAGCAGTTCACAGGGGGCTGAAGGAAACACCATATATTTT. Translating it yields CASSSQGAEGNTIYF.

The chain uses TRBV19 and TRBJ1-2, with TRBD1 identical over 7 bases. The CDR3 sequence is 14 residues long. The ends lost 6 bases at V and 5 bases at J; junction bases unmatched: 9. Germline CDR1 LNHDA, CDR2 SQIVND (reference sequence). The chain's CDR3 is CASRKPGQTYGYTF. The CDR3 region has the DNA TGTGCCAGTAGGAAACCGGGACAGACTTATGGCTACACCTTC.

V gene TRBV30 combines with J gene TRBJ1-4, with D tentatively TRBD1 (5 bases). This CDR3 is built from 15 residues. CDR1 is GTSNPN and CDR2 is SVGIG in the germline V gene (reference sequence). Trimming took 5 bases from V and 7 from J, leaving 20 bases between them. The CDR3 nucleotides read TGTGCCTGGGGCGCCCGGAGGGGCGCAAGTGAAAAACTGTTTTTT. This codes for CAWGARRGASEKLFF. Together with reference TRBV30 and TRBJ1-4, the CDR3 gives the full variable domain: SQTIHQWPATLVQPVGSPLSLECTVEGTSNPNLYWYRQAAGRGLQLLFYSVGIGQISSEVPQNLSASRPQDRQFILSSKKLLLSDSGFYLCAWGARRGASEKLFFGSGTQLSVL.

This clone has just a few counts. This chain links TRBV2 with TRBJ1-5; 7 bases are a match to TRBD1. CDR3 length: 11 amino acids. CDR1 is SNHLY and CDR2 is FYNNEI in the germline V gene. J was trimmed by 13 bases and V by 0 bases; bases with no gene match: 0. The CDR3 DNA sequence: TGTGCCAGCAGTGAAGCGGGACAGCAGCATTTT. As protein: CASSEAGQQHF.

V and J are TRBV21-1 and TRBJ1-4; the table names TRBD1, a call not compared with the DNA. TRBV21-1 is given as a pseudogene. The CDR3 spans 18 residues. The CDR3 here is CASSKGTLTGTGTRKLFF. CDR3 bases: TGTGCCAGCAGCAAAGGAACCCTTACCGGGACAGGGACTCGAAAACTGTTTTTT.

The J gene is TRBJ1-3, the V gene TRBV28; D remains unclear. Germline loops: CDR1 MDHEN, CDR2 SYDVKM. The V gene lost 8 bases and the J gene lost 3 bases, with 14 bases spanning the gap. This CDR3 is built from 14 residues. The CDR3: CASCLGGNGNTIYF. In DNA form, the CDR3 reads TGTGCCAGCTGTCTTGGAGGCAATGGAAACACCATATATTTT. The whole variable domain, filled in from reference TRBV28 and TRBJ1-3, reads DVKVTQSSRYLVKRTGEKVFLECVQDMDHENMFWYRQDPGLGLRLIYFSYDVKMKEKGDIPEGYSVSREKKERFSLILESASTNQTSMYLCASCLGGNGNTIYFGEGSWLTVV.